This T cell receptor beta chain was profiled in a study of tumor and adjacent non-tumor tissue in lung cancer. Study summary: On average, productive TCRbeta reads reached 4 million to 4.5 million per sample.

Losses at the gene ends were 6 bases for V and 5 bases for J; bases not matched to a gene: 7. This CDR3 spans 13 amino acids. Per germline, CDR1 SQVTM and CDR2 ANQGSEA. Concerning this clonotype itself: The antigen is undetermined. As the CDR3 is not closed by the conserved phenylalanine or tryptophan, this likely results from a read error.

RNA was extracted from bulk tissue without any cell sorting. TCRbeta libraries were built with three rounds of nested PCR, modified from ARM-PCR. One entry per CDR3 protein, called by TCRdb with MiXCR from the multiplex PCR reads. The repertoire consists of tens of thousands of distinct CDR3 sequences, with just under 60% occurring once and the leading ten covering roughly a fifth. General observations from the study: Top 100 clones took a larger repertoire share in normal lung.

The sample taken for sequencing was lung tumor tissue. The rearrangement links TRBV29-1 to TRBJ2-3; 8 bases are shared with TRBD1. The sequence came from a man in his forties or fifties with non-small cell lung cancer. The CDR3 loop is CSVDGQGRDTQYL. As DNA, the CDR3 is TGCAGCGTCGACGGACAGGGCAGAGATACGCAGTATCTT.